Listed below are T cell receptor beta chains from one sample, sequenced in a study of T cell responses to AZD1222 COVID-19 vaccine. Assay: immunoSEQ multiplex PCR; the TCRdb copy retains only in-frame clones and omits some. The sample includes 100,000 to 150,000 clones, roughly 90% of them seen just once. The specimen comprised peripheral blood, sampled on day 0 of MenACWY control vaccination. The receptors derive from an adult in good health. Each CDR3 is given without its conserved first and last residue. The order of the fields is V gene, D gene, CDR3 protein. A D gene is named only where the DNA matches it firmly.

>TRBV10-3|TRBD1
AIRQGGLYEQY
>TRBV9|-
ASGPAGGRAEAF
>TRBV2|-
ASDRWEGAEAF
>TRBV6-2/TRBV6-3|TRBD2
ASSSSGTYNEQF
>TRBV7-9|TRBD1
ASSQGQGVSNTEAF
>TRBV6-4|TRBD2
ASSELSGSANEQF
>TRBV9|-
ASSLRGSGDGATDTQY
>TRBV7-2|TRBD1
ASSSTRDRVDEQY
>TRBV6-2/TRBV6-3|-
ASSYGMVAF
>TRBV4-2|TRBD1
ASSFHTGDFAYGYT
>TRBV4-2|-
ASSPRSPMDSPNYGYT
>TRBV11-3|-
ASSLEYLGGRSTQRANTGELF
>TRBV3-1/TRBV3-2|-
ASSQTGRYEQY
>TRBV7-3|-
ASSPGPNTGELF
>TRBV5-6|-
ASSLAKGLPGYT
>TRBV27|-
ASSFRGVHYGYT
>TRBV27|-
ASSLSAFGSYEQY
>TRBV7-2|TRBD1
ASSLPGQGSGSPLH
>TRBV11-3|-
ASSLDAENTEAF
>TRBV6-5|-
ASGVGLGYT
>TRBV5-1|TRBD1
ASSLGTVFNYGYT
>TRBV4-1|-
ASSHSPWGISYNEQF
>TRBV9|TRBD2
ASSVALAGVTDTQY
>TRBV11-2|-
ASSKALRDANEQF
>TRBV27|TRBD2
ASSSLAGSYEQY
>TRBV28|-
ASSSSVGSQY
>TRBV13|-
ASSLEGSPLHEQY
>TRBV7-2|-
ASSWSGSTDTQY
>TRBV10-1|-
ASSVGGLDGNNEQF
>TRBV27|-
ASSSRGIRSYNEQF
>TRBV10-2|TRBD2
ASSDRLAGGPNEQF
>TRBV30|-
AWSVLGAASNYGYT
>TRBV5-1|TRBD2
ASSLAVTSGGEQY
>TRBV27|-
ASSNAGGGSSYEQY
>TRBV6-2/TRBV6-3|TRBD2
ASSILAGGAGELF
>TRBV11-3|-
ASSLSGANTEAF
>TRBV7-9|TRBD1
ASNRDRGFGGELF
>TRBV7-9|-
ASSREMNTEAF
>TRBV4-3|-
ASSQVPGGNYGYT
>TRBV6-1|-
ASSEWWDRIFQPQH